This T cell receptor beta chain was profiled in a study of T cells after yellow fever vaccination (dated by TCRdb to between 2019 and 2020). About the study as a whole: Libraries from fractions with low cell numbers were prepared with the SMART-Seq v4 Ultra Low Input RNA kit. To follow T-cell clones before and after both primary and booster YFV17D yellow fever vaccination, bulk TCR alpha and beta repertoires underwent longitudinal sequencing. The cohort comprised two healthy male donors, one aged 18 to 30 and one aged 30 to 40 years. Blood samples were taken at several timepoints before and after primary and secondary immunization, and bulk PBMC replicates and cell subsets were isolated.

Study-wide conclusions, independent of this receptor: Compared with the primary T-cell response, the secondary T-cell response was faster but weaker, reaching its peak on day 5 rather than on day 15. Because only a couple of donors were included in the study, the extent to which the findings can be generalized is limited. After the booster, most of the clones that had expanded following primary vaccination were detected again (almost 98% of CD4 and more than 85% of CD8), which suggests that memory was broadly maintained. FACS-sorted repertoires could contain abundant contaminating clonotypes from the bulk population, so computational filtering was required. A small share of clonotypes was detected in both CD4 and CD8 compartments, with the overlap likely arising from convergent recombination.

Spanning cysteine to phenylalanine, the CDR3 consists of 15 amino acids. Only the CDR3 portion is preserved as DNA: 45 bases, with reading frame beginning at the first base. Via the germline V gene (reference sequence), CDR1 is DFQATT and CDR2 SNEGSKA. V is pared back by 5 bases and J by 0 bases, with 15 bases lying between the germline termini. TCR cDNA was synthesized by 5'RACE template switching, which introduced a universal primer site and unique molecular identifiers. Priming for cDNA synthesis came from both the TCR alpha and TCR beta constant segments. Library amplification involved two PCR steps, and the second step added sample barcodes and sequencing adapters. Sequencing of the libraries was done on either Illumina HiSeq 2500 (2x100 bp) or NovaSeq (2x150 bp). In the authors' own workflow: Reads were demultiplexed and collapsed into UMI consensus sequences with MIGEC, and V(D)J alignment was performed with MiXCR. Using edgeR on replicate PBMC samples, clonotypes were called vaccine-responding if FDR was below 0.01 and the log2 fold change was above 5 up to day 15. CD4 or CD8 identity was assigned to each bulk clonotype according to whether the clonotype was present at higher abundance in the sequenced CD4 repertoire or the sequenced CD8 repertoire. TCRdb reworked the public reads: Q25 trimming with fastp, MiXCR clone assembly, productive beta chains retained. Each entry merges the rows of one CDR3 protein and shows their most common DNA and genes. The V and J calls come from TCRdb's annotation, not from the publication. The sample table holds 550,000 or so distinct CDR3 sequences, of which about 19% were seen once. The top ten clones comprise over 11% of the sample.

On this clonotype: It has no known antigen specificity. Base-call qualities are not available, and no considerably larger clone is one nucleotide away.

The sample's treatment or condition label, decoded: live attenuated yellow fever vaccine strain. At each blood-draw timepoint, two biological replicates of bulk PBMCs were obtained. PBMCs were isolated from peripheral blood using a standard Ficoll-Paque protocol. TriZol was used to extract RNA from bulk PBMCs, from CD4 and CD8 fractions, and from dextramer-positive and dextramer-negative fractions. The sequence is built from TRBV20-1 and TRBJ2-3, with no reliable assignment of the D segment. The sample was PBMCs, taken 15 days after the yellow fever booster vaccination. The clonotype was recovered from a man aged 25-45 years who received the YFV17D yellow fever vaccine. The DNA sequence is TGCAGTGCTCGCCCTTCTTACGCTAGCACAGATACGCAGTATTTT. Its translation is CSARPSYASTDTQYF.